One and the same sample provided the 16 T cell receptor beta chains below, sequenced in a study of early T cells in non-severe SARS-CoV-2 infection (TCRdb year 2021). Library preparation was by 5' RACE. Sequenced on a NextSeq 500. Clones were called with MiXCR by TCRdb after fastp trimmed the public reads at Q25, and only in-frame beta chains were retained. Rows matching on CDR3 protein sequence are summarized as one entry with the most common DNA and genes. The sample table holds around 61,000 distinct CDR3 sequences, of which approximately 15% were seen once. The top ten clonotypes cover 4.1% of the sample. Material: whole blood, obtained at baseline. These receptors all stem from an adult who was a healthcare worker with PCR-confirmed SARS-CoV-2 infection or an uninfected control (not recorded which).

There are a few counts of this clonotype. This chain links TRBV5-5 with TRBJ2-2, with unresolved D. The CDR3 loop spans 14 amino acids. Germline V gives CDR1 SGHKS, CDR2 YYEKEE (reference sequence). V was shortened by 4 bases and J by 7 bases, with 14 bases between the two germline ends. The CDR3 DNA sequence: TGTGCCAGCAGCGTCGCTAGAGCGTTCGGGGAGCTGTTTTTT. This encodes CASSVARAFGELFF.

This chain connects TRBV6-6 to TRBJ2-4, with 7 bases aligning to TRBD2. The CDR3 runs to 17 residues. J was trimmed by 0 bases and V by 2 bases; bases with no gene match: 7. Germline CDR1 and CDR2: MNHNY and SVGAGI (reference sequence). This CDR3 reads CASSYPSGTEAKNIQYF. Here the CDR3 DNA reads TGTGCCAGCAGTTACCCAAGCGGGACTGAAGCCAAAAACATTCAGTACTTC.

This clonotype has only a few counts. CDR3 sequence: CSARGSGPDTQYF. The CDR3 DNA follows: TGCAGTGCTAGGGGGAGCGGTCCAGATACGCAGTATTTT. This chain uses TRBV20-1 with TRBJ2-3; a possible D gene is TRBD2 (5 bases). The CDR3 has 13 amino acids. CDR1 and CDR2 (germline): DFQATT, SNEGSKA (reference sequence). The V and J ends lost 3 bases and 4 bases respectively, with 11 bases between them.

This clonotype was seen a few times. The V and J genes are TRBV21-1 and TRBJ2-1; the table's D call of TRBD2 was not tested on the DNA. TRBV21-1 is deemed a pseudogene. The CDR3 has 15 amino acids. The DNA of the CDR3 is TGTGCCAGCAGCAAGGTCGACGGGACTTACAATGAGCAGTTCTTC. Its translation is CASSKVDGTYNEQFF.

This clonotype was counted only a few times. The gene calls are TRBV3-1 and TRBJ2-2; D ambiguous. The germline V gene encodes CDR1 LGHDT and CDR2 YNNKEL (reference sequence). Trimming removed 4 bases at V and 3 bases at J, with 18 bases between. There are 17 residues in the CDR3. The chain's CDR3 is CASSRVTYSWDTGELFF. Here the CDR3 DNA reads TGTGCCAGCAGCCGGGTGACTTACTCTTGGGACACCGGGGAGCTGTTTTTT.

V gene TRBV2 combines with J gene TRBJ2-7; weak D call: TRBD1 (5 bases). Germline lookup yields CDR1 SNHLY and CDR2 FYNNEI. The ends were cut back, 6 bases at V and 4 bases at J, with 16 bases in the middle. This CDR3 comprises 14 residues. The DNA for the CDR3 is TGTGCCAGCAGAGATACAGGTGCAAGTTACGAGCAGTACTTC. Encoded protein: CASRDTGASYEQYF.

V and J are TRBV20-1 and TRBJ2-7; 10 bases match TRBD1. Germline CDR1 DFQATT, CDR2 SNEGSKA (reference sequence). The CDR3 is made up of 15 amino acids. The trim removed 0 bases at V and 5 bases at J, leaving 7 bases unmatched. The CDR3 reads CSAREGQGFGNEQYF. CDR3 DNA sequence: TGCAGTGCTAGAGAGGGACAGGGGTTTGGAAACGAGCAGTACTTC.

This clonotype was seen only a few times. The chain employs TRBV11-2 and TRBJ2-7; 7 bases are shared with TRBD1. CDR3 length: 16 amino acids. Germline-derived CDR1 and CDR2 are SGHAT and FQNNGV. With 5 bases clipped from V and 3 bases from J, the junction kept 13 bases outside the gene matches. The DNA for the CDR3 is TGTGCCAGCAGCGGATCAGCCGGGACAGCTATCTACGAGCAGTACTTC. Amino acids: CASSGSAGTAIYEQYF.

The table lists this clonotype with a few counts. The rearrangement uses TRBV18 and TRBJ2-7; possibly TRBD1 for D (6 bases). Germline assignment: CDR1 KGHSH and CDR2 LQKENI. V was cut by 2 bases and J by 1 base, with 9 bases left in between. There are 14 residues in the CDR3. CDR3 DNA sequence: TGTGCCAGCTCACCAATAGGACAGTCCTACGAGCAGTACTTC. Residues: CASSPIGQSYEQYF.

This CDR3 reads CASGTKTGHQYF. CDR3 in DNA: TGTGCTAGTGGTACCAAAACAGGGCATCAGTACTTC. This chain uses TRBV12-5 with TRBJ2-7; TRBD1 is a possible D gene (6 bases). V lost 5 bases to trimming and J lost 10 bases, with 15 bases between them. The CDR3 loop spans 12 amino acids. Germline loops: CDR1 LGHNT, CDR2 FRNRAP.

The rearrangement links TRBV11-2 to TRBJ2-1; 7 bases map to TRBD1. CDR1 and CDR2 from the germline V gene are SGHAT and FQNNGV. Trimming removed 0 bases from V and 3 bases from J; junction bases left unmatched: 8. This CDR3 contains 17 residues. The CDR3 is CASSLDLGQNIYNEQFF. In DNA form, the CDR3 reads TGTGCCAGCAGCTTAGATTTGGGACAGAATATCTACAATGAGCAGTTCTTC.

The chain has TRBV18 and TRBJ2-1, with TRBD1 matching over 7 bases. With V trimmed by 3 bases and J by 0 bases, 2 bases remained unmatched. The CDR3 runs to 15 residues. From germline, CDR1 is KGHSH and CDR2 LQKENI. The CDR3 nucleotides read TGTGCCAGCTCACCGCCAGGGGGCTCCTACAATGAGCAGTTCTTC. Protein: CASSPPGGSYNEQFF.

The rearrangement uses TRBV11-3 and TRBJ1-4, with no clear D. The CDR3 runs to 14 residues. Germline-derived CDR1 and CDR2 are SGHNT and YENEEA. The germline V and J ends were trimmed by 5 bases and 1 base, with 8 bases remaining between them. The CDR3 protein is CASSKSGTNEKLFF. The CDR3 DNA reads TGTGCCAGCAGCAAATCAGGAACTAATGAAAAACTGTTTTTT.

V usage is TRBV6-6 and J usage is TRBJ1-1; D is uncertain. The CDR3 has 13 residues. V lost 2 bases and J lost 5, with 9 bases in between. From germline, CDR1 is MNHNY and CDR2 SVGAGI (reference sequence). This CDR3 reads CASSYREGTEAFF. The CDR3 nucleotides are TGTGCCAGCAGTTACAGGGAGGGTACTGAAGCTTTCTTT.

This clonotype was detected a few times. The rearrangement joins TRBV7-8 to TRBJ2-3, with TRBD2 matching over 10 bases. The CDR3 has 16 residues. V trimming: 6 bases; J trimming: 3 bases; junction bases outside the gene matches: 9. The germline V gene has CDR1 SGHVS and CDR2 FQNEAQ. The CDR3 DNA is TGTGCCAGCAGTTCTCTAGCGGGGGTACGAACAGATACGCAGTATTTT. It specifies CASSSLAGVRTDTQYF.

This clonotype was seen more than once but under ten times. The chain uses TRBV5-1 and TRBJ2-1, with TRBD2 matching over 13 bases. Trimming cost V 4 bases and J 1 base; bases outside gene matches: 5. This CDR3 is built from 17 residues. The germline V gene encodes CDR1 SGHRS and CDR2 YFSETQ. The DNA for the CDR3 is TGCGCCAGCAGCCATGGACTAGCGGGGGTATCCTACAATGAGCAGTTCTTC. Its protein is CASSHGLAGVSYNEQFF.